Listed below are T cell receptor beta chains from one sample, sequenced in a study of T cells in Graves' hyperthyroidism and ophthalmopathy. TCRdb called the multiplex PCR reads again in MiXCR, with one record for every CDR3 protein. This sample has under 400,000 distinct CDR3 sequences, with around 20% found just once. The sequencing input was blood. The receptors were gathered from a woman aged 50 to 60 with Graves' hyperthyroidism. Both conserved end residues are part of each CDR3. The D gene is left open where the match is weak. Rows may omit the clone size; those that give it use once, few, many or a size class.

clone_size,j_call,d_call,v_call,cdr3_nt,cdr3_aa
many,TRBJ2-1,NA,TRBV6-1,TGTGCCAGCAGTGAGTATGGACAGAGCTCCTACAATGAGCAGTTCTTC,CASSEYGQSSYNEQFF
NA,TRBJ2-1,TRBD2,TRBV7-8,TGTGCCAGCAGCCGCACCGCGCTACCGGGACTAGCGGACAATGAGCAGTTCTTC,CASSRTALPGLADNEQFF
many,TRBJ2-2,TRBD2,TRBV15,TGTGCCACCAGCAGTAGACTAGCGGGAGGGAGGGTCGGGGAGCTGTTTTTT,CATSSRLAGGRVGELFF
NA,TRBJ2-7,NA,TRBV7-9,TGTGCCAGCAGCTTAGGAGACGGGTTCTACGAGCAGTACTTC,CASSLGDGFYEQYF
NA,TRBJ1-1,NA,TRBV10-3,TGTGCCATCATGGTCGGGCGGACGAACACTGAAGCTTTCTTT,CAIMVGRTNTEAFF
many,TRBJ1-5,NA,TRBV28,TGTGCCAGCAGTTTAAGACAGTGGCGGGGCAATCAGCCCCAGCATTTT,CASSLRQWRGNQPQHF
NA,TRBJ2-2,TRBD1,TRBV6-1,TGTGCCAGCAAAGGGACAGGGAACACCGGGGAGCTGTTTTTT,CASKGTGNTGELFF
many,TRBJ2-1,NA,TRBV7-9,TGTGCCAGCAGCCCTTCCATTAAGGCGGACGGTACTAATGAGCAGTTCTTC,CASSPSIKADGTNEQFF
few,TRBJ2-7,NA,TRBV29-1,TGCAGCGTCCCTACCGGAGGGGTTGGGACGGCAGCCTACGAGCAGTACTTC,CSVPTGGVGTAAYEQYF
few,TRBJ2-5,NA,TRBV20-1,TGCAGTGCTAGCGATCGAGGAGCAGGGTTGAGACAAGAGACCCAGTACTTC,CSASDRGAGLRQETQYF
NA,TRBJ2-2,NA,TRBV7-3,TGTGCCAGCAGCTTAGTACCTGGTACAGCGAACACCGGGGAGCTGTTTTTT,CASSLVPGTANTGELFF
many,TRBJ2-5,NA,TRBV20-1,TGCAGTGCTATTGACGGCTCCCAAGAGACCCAGTACTTC,CSAIDGSQETQYF
many,TRBJ2-5,NA,TRBV6-2/TRBV6-3,TGTGCCAGCAGTTACTCCCCGGCAGCGGGCCAAGAGACCCAGTACTTC,CASSYSPAAGQETQYF
NA,TRBJ2-3,NA,TRBV6-1,TGTGCCAGCAGCCCGTCAGAGGTTTGGGACGATACGCAGTATTTT,CASSPSEVWDDTQYF
NA,TRBJ2-7,NA,TRBV20-1,TGCAGTGCTAGAAGGGCGGCTTCCTACGAGCAGTACTTC,CSARRAASYEQYF
once,TRBJ1-3,NA,TRBV4-1,TGCGCCAGCAGCCAAGGTAGCGCGGCAGGGGCTGGAAACACCATATATTTT,CASSQGSAAGAGNTIYF
many,TRBJ2-1,TRBD2,TRBV7-9,TGTGCCAGCAGCTTAGTAGCTAGCGGTTACAATGAGCAGTTCTTC,CASSLVASGYNEQFF
NA,TRBJ1-2,NA,TRBV9,TGTGCCGGCAGCGATAAGGTCGTTTCCAAGGGACCCTATGGCTACACCTTC,CAGSDKVVSKGPYGYTF
NA,TRBJ2-7,TRBD2,TRBV19,TGTGCCAGTAGTATGGGAGGGGACGGAGGGTACGAGCAGTACTTC,CASSMGGDGGYEQYF
NA,TRBJ1-5,NA,TRBV12-3/TRBV12-4,TGTGCCAGCAGTTTTGGGGCCTATAGCAATCAGCCCCAGCATTTT,CASSFGAYSNQPQHF
few,TRBJ2-3,TRBD2,TRBV12-3/TRBV12-4,TGTGCCAGCAGTACGGGACTAGAGAGGGGTACGCAGTATTTT,CASSTGLERGTQYF
few,TRBJ1-1,NA,TRBV7-9,TGTGCCAGCAGGCAGCTGACTCCTGAAGCTTTCTTT,CASRQLTPEAFF
many,TRBJ1-2,NA,TRBV2,TGTGCCAGCAACAGCGCAAACTTGAACTATGGCTACACCTTC,CASNSANLNYGYTF
many,TRBJ2-3,NA,TRBV6-1,TGTGCCAGCAGGGACGTGATCACAGATACGCAGTATTTT,CASRDVITDTQYF
NA,TRBJ1-1,NA,TRBV19,TGTGCCAGTAGTATCGTCCAGGGATTGGGTGAAGCTTTCTTT,CASSIVQGLGEAFF
many,TRBJ1-1,TRBD1,TRBV6-5,TGTGCCAGCAGTTACTCGAGGACAGGGGTCACTGAAGCTTTCTTT,CASSYSRTGVTEAFF
many,TRBJ2-2,NA,TRBV10-3,TGTGCCATCAGTGATCCCTACCGGGAGCTGTTTTTT,CAISDPYRELFF
NA,TRBJ2-7,NA,TRBV5-1,TGCGCCAGCAGCTTGGCCGAAAGGGGGACCTTTTCCTACGAGCAGTACTTC,CASSLAERGTFSYEQYF
many,TRBJ1-1,NA,TRBV7-2,TGTGCCAGCAGCTTAGGGCAGGGTGTCGGGGCTTTCTTT,CASSLGQGVGAFF
many,TRBJ1-2,TRBD1,TRBV20-1,TGCAGTGCTAGGGGACAGGGGGGGCTAGATGGCTACACCTTC,CSARGQGGLDGYTF
NA,TRBJ1-6,NA,TRBV7-9,TGTGCCAGCAGAAACAGCGGGGGTGGTAATTCACCCCTCCACTTT,CASRNSGGGNSPLHF
NA,TRBJ2-1,NA,TRBV11-1,TGTGCCAGCAGCCAAGAAACGTACAATGAGCAGTTCTTC,CASSQETYNEQFF
many,TRBJ2-1,NA,TRBV18,TGTGCCAGCTCCCGCGAGGGGGGTCGTGAGCAGTTCTTC,CASSREGGREQFF
few,TRBJ1-2,NA,TRBV2,TGTGCCAGCAGTGAATATCGGGGTAACTATGGCTACACCTTC,CASSEYRGNYGYTF
many,TRBJ1-1,TRBD1,TRBV6-1,TGTGCCAGCAATCCAACCGGGACAGCGATTTACACTGAAGCTTTCTTT,CASNPTGTAIYTEAFF
many,TRBJ1-1,NA,TRBV7-8,TGTGCCAGCAGCTTACAGGGGACAATGAACACTGAAGCTTTCTTT,CASSLQGTMNTEAFF
NA,TRBJ1-6,NA,TRBV2,TGTGCCAGCAGCGGGGCGGGCACCTATAATTCACCCCTCCACTTT,CASSGAGTYNSPLHF
many,TRBJ2-2,NA,TRBV11-2,TGTGCCAGCAGCTTAGGAGAGAGGACCGGGGAGCTGTTTTTT,CASSLGERTGELFF